This T cell receptor beta chain is drawn from a study of human T cells and chemical hapten exposure. Across the study: In the roughly 25-week study, patients were dosed weekly with diphenylcyclopropenone on the scalp throughout.

There are 11 residues in the CDR3. Per germline, CDR1 SQVTM and CDR2 ANQGSEA. The V and J ends lost 4 bases and 5 bases respectively, with 8 bases between them. This clonotype was seen ten or more times. Time point described: patch test 1, 2 weeks after DPC sensitization. The treatment denotes: therapeutic diphenylcyclopropenone sensitization with weekly scalp DPC. TCRdb re-called the RACE reads with MiXCR, one entry per CDR3 protein. Seen here are 90,000 to 120,000 distinct CDR3 sequences, 11% observed once, and the top ten hold roughly 3.2%. V gene TRBV29-1 combines with J gene TRBJ1-1, with D unclear. This TCR came from a woman aged 40 to 55 with alopecia areata. Some clones in this sample may be carry-over from other donors' samples. The sequences come from whole blood, collected in connection with sensitization to the hapten diphenylcyclopropenone (DPC). CDR3 nucleotide sequence: TGCAGCGTTGTTGTTACGACTGAAGCTTTCTTT. Protein sequence: CSVVVTTEAFF.